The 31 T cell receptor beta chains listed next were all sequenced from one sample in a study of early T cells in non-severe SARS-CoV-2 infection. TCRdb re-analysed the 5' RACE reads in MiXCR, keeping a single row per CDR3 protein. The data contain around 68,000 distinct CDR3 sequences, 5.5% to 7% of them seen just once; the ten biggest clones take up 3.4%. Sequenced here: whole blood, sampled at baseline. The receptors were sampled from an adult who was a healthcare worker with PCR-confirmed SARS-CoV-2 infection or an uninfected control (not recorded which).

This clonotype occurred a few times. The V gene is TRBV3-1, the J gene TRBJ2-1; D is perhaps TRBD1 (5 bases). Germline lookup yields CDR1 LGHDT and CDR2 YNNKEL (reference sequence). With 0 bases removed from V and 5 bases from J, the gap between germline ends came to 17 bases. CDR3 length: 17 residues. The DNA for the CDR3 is TGTGCCAGCAGCCAAGATGGGGCTAGGTTTGGCCACAATGAGCAGTTCTTC. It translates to CASSQDGARFGHNEQFF.

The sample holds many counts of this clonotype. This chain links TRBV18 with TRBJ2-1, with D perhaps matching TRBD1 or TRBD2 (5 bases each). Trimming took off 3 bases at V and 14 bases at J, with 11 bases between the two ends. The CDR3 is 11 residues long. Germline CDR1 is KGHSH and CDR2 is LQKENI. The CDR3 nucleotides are TGTGCCAGCTCACCTGGGGACGGGGAGTTCTTC. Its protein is CASSPGDGEFF.

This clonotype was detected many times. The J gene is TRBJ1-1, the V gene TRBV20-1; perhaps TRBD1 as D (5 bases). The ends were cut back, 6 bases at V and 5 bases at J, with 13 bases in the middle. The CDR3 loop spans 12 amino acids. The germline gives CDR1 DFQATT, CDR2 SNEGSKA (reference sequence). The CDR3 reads CSASGPGTEAFF. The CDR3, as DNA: TGCAGTGCGTCGGGGCCAGGGACTGAAGCTTTCTTT.

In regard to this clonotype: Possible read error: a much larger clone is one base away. Here the CDR3 reads CTQGGADTDTQYF. In DNA form, the CDR3 reads TGCACCCAAGGGGGAGCAGACACAGATACGCAGTATTTT. This chain connects TRBV20-1 to TRBJ2-3, with D possibly matching TRBD1 (6 bases). Germline CDR1 reads DFQATT; CDR2 reads SNEGSKA (reference sequence). This CDR3 contains 13 residues.

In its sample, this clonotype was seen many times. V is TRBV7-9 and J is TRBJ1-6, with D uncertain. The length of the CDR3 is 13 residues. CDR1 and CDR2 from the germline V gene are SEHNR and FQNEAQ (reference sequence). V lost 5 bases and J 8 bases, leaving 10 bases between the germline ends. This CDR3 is CASSRARDSPLHF. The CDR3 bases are TGTGCCAGCAGCCGAGCCCGGGATTCACCCCTCCACTTT.

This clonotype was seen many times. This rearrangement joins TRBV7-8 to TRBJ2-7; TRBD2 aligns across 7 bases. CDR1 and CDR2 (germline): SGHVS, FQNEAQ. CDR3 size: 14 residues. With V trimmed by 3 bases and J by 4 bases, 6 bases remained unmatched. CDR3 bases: TGTGCCAGCAGCTTTAGGACTAGGCCTTACGAGCAGTACTTC. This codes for CASSFRTRPYEQYF.

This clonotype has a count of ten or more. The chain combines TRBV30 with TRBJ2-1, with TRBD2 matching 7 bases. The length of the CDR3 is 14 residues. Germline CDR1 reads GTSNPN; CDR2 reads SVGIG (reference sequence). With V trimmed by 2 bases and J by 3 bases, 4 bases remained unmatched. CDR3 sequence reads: CAWSLAAFYNEQFF. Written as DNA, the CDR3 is TGTGCCTGGAGTCTAGCGGCGTTCTACAATGAGCAGTTCTTC. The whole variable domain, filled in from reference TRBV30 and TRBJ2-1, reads SQTIHQWPATLVQPVGSPLSLECTVEGTSNPNLYWYRQAAGRGLQLLFYSVGIGQISSEVPQNLSASRPQDRQFILSSKKLLLSDSGFYLCAWSLAAFYNEQFFGPGTRLTVL.

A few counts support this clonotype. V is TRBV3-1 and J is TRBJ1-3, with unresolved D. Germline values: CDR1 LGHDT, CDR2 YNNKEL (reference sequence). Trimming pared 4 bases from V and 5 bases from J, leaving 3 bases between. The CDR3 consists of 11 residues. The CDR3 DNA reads TGTGCCAGCAGCCTTAGAAACACCATATATTTT. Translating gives CASSLRNTIYF.

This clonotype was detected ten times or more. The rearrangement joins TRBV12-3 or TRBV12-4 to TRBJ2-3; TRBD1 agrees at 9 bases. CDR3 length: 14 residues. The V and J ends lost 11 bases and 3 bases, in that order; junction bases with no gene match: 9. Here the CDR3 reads CAGQRQGGTDTQYF. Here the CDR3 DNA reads TGTGCCGGCCAAAGACAGGGGGGAACAGATACGCAGTATTTT.

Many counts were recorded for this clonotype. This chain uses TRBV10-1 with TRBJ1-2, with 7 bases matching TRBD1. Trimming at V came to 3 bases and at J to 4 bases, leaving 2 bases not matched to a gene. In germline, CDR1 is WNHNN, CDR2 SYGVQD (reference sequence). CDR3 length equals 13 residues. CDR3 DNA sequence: TGCGCCAGCAGTGAAGCAGGGGGCTATGGCTACACCTTC. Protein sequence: CASSEAGGYGYTF.

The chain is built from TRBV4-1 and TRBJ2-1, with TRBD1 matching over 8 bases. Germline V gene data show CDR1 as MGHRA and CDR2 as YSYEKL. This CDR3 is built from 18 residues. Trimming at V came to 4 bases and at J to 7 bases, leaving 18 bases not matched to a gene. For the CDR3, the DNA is TGCGCCAGCAGCCGGACACCAGGGAGGCAGGGGGCGAGGAATGAGCAGTTCTTC. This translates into CASSRTPGRQGARNEQFF.

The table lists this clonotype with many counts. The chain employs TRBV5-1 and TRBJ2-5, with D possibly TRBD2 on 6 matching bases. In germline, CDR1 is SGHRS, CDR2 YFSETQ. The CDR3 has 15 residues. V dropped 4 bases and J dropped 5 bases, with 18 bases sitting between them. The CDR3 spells CASSGLARREETQYF. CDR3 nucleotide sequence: TGCGCCAGCAGCGGACTTGCGCGTCGGGAGGAGACCCAGTACTTC.

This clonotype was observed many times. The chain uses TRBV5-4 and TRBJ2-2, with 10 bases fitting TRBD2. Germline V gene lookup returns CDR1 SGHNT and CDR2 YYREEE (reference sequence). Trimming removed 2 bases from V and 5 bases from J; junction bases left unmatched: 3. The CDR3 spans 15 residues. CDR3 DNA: TGTGCCAGCAGCTTTAGCGGGAGGTTTACCGGGGAGCTGTTTTTT. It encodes CASSFSGRFTGELFF.

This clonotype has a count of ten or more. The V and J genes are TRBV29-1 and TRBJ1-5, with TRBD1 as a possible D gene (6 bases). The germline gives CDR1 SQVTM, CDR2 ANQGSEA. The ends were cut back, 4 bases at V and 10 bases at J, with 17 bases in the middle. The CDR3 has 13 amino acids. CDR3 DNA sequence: TGCAGCGTTGTGGTGGTTCCGGGGGCTCCCCAGCATTTT. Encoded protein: CSVVVVPGAPQHF.

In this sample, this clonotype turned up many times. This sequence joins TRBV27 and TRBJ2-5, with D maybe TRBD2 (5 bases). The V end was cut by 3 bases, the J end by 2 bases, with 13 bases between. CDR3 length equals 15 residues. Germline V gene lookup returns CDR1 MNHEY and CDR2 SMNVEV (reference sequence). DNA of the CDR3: TGTGCCAGCAGTTTTCTCATCGGCGGGCAAGAGACCCAGTACTTC. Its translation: CASSFLIGGQETQYF.

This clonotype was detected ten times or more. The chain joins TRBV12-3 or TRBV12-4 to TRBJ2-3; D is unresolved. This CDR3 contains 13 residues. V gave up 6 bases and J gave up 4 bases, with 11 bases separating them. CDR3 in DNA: TGTGCCAGCAGCCTCACGTACGCAGATACGCAGTATTTT. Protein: CASSLTYADTQYF.

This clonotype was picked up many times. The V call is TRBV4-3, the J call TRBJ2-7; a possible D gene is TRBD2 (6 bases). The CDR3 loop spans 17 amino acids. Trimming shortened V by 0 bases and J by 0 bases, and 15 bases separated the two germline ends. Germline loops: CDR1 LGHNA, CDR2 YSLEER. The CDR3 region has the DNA TGCGCCAGCAGCCAAGATGGTAGGCGGGAAAGCTCCTACGAGCAGTACTTC. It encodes CASSQDGRRESSYEQYF.

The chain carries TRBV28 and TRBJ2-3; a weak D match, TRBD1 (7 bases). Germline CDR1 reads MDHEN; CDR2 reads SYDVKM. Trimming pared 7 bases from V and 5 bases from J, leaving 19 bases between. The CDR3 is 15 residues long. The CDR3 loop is CASTTQGGPEDTQYF. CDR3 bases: TGTGCCAGCACGACCCAGGGGGGTCCTGAAGATACGCAGTATTTT.

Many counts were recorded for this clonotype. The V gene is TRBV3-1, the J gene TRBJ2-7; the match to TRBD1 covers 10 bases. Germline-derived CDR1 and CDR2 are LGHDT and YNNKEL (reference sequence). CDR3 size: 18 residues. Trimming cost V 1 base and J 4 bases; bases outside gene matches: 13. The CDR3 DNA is TGTGCCAGCAGCCAAGCACCCTCTTTCGGGACAGGGGCTTACGAGCAGTACTTC. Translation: CASSQAPSFGTGAYEQYF.

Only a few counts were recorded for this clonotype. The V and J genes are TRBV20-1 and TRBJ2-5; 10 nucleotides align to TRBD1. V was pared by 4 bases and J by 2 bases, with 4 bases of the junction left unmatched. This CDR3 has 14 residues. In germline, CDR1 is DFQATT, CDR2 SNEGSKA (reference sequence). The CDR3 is CSATDRGRQETQYF. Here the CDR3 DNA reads TGCAGTGCTACAGACAGGGGGCGGCAAGAGACCCAGTACTTC.

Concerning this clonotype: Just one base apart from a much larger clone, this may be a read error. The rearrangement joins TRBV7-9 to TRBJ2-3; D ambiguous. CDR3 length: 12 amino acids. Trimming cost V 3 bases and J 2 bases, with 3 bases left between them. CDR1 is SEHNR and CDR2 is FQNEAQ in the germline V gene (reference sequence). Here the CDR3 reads CASSFDTDTQYF. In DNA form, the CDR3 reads TGTGCCAGCAGCTTCGACACAGATACGCAGTATTTT.

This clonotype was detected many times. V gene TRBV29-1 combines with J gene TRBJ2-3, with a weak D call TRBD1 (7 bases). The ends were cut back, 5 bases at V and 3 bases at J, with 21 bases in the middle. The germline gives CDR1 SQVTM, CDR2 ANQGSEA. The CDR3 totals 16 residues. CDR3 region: CSVQGGGVIKTDTQYF. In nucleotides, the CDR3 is TGCAGCGTTCAAGGAGGGGGCGTAATAAAGACAGATACGCAGTATTTT.

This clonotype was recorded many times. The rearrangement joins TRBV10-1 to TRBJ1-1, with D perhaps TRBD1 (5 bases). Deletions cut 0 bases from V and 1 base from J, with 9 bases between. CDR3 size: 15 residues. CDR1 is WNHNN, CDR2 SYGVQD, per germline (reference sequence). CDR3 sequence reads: CASSESIGANTEAFF. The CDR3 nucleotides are TGCGCCAGCAGTGAGTCGATAGGGGCGAACACTGAAGCTTTCTTT.

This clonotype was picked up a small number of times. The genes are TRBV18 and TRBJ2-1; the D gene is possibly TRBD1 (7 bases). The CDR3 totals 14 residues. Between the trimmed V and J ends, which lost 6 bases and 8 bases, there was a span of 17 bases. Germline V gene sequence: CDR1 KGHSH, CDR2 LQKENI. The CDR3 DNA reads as TGTGCCAGCTCCCTGAAGGAGGGGGCCGATGAGCAGTTCTTC. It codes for CASSLKEGADEQFF. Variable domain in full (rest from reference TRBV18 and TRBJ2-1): NAGVMQNPRHLVRRRGQEARLRCSPMKGHSHVYWYRQLPEEGLKFMVYLQKENIIDESGMPKERFSAEFPKEGPSILRIQQVVRGDSAAYFCASSLKEGADEQFFGPGTRLTVL.

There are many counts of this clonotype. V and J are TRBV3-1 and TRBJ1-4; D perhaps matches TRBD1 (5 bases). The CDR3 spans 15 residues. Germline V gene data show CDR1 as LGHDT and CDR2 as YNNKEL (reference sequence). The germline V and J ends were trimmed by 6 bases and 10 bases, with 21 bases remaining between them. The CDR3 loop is CASSPTGPGGGKLFF. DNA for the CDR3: TGTGCCAGCAGTCCGACCGGGCCGGGGGGTGGAAAACTGTTTTTT.

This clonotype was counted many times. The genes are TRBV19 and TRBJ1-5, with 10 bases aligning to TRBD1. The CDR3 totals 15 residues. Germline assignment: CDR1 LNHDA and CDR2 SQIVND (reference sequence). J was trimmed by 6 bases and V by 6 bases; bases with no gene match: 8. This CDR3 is CASRLETGGIQPQHF. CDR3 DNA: TGTGCCAGTAGGCTCGAGACAGGGGGCATTCAGCCCCAGCATTTT.

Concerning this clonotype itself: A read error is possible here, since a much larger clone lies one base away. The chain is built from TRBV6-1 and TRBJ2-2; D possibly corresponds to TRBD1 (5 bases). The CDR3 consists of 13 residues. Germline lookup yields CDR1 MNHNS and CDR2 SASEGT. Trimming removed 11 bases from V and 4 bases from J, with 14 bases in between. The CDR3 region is CAGTDRITGELFF. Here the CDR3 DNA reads TGTGCCGGCACCGACAGAATCACCGGGGAGCTGTTTTTT.

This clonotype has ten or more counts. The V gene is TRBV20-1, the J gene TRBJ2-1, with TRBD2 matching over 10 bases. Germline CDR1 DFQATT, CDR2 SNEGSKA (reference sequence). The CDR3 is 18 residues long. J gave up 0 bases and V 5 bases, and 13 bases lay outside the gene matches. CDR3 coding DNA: TGCAGTGCTGCTAGCGGGAGTTTCTCCGACGGCTCCTACAATGAGCAGTTCTTC. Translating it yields CSAASGSFSDGSYNEQFF.

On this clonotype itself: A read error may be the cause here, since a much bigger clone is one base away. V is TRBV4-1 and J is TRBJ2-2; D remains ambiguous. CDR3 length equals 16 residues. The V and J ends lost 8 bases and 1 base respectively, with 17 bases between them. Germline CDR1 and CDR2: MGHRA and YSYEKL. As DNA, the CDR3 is TGCGCCAGCGAAACACGCCCCGCACAGAACACCGGGGAGCTGTTTTTT. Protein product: CASETRPAQNTGELFF.

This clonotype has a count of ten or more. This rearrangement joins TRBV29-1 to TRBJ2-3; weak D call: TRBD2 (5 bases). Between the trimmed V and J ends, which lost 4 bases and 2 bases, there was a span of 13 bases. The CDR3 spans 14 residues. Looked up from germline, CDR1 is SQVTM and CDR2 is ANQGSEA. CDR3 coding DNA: TGCAGCGTTGGGCGGGCGGTTAACACAGATACGCAGTATTTT. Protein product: CSVGRAVNTDTQYF.

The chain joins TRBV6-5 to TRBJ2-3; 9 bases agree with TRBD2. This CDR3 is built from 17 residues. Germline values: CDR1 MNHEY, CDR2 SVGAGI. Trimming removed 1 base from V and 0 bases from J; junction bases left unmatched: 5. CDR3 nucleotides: TGTGCCAGCAGTTACTATGGCGGGAGGGCTAGCACAGATACGCAGTATTTT. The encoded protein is CASSYYGGRASTDTQYF.